The following is a TCR beta chain sequence with its context. The source of the sample is a study of PD-1 blockade in mismatch repair-deficient tumors. Study-level information: Patients had about 13 mismatch repair-deficient cancer types and were previously treated and progressing.

Sequencing used immunoSEQ multiplex PCR; TCRdb keeps in-frame clones, though not all of them. The data hold 60,000 to 75,000 clones, with approximately 88% observed a single time. CDR1 is LNHDA, CDR2 SQIVND, per germline (reference sequence). V shed 4 bases and J 2 bases; nucleotides not matched to a gene: 4. This CDR3 is 15 amino acids long. The input for sequencing was peripheral blood, taken 52 weeks after starting pembrolizumab. The sequence derives from an adult with mismatch repair-deficient cancer. V usage is TRBV19 and J usage is TRBJ2-1; TRBD2 aligns across 8 bases. The CDR3 nucleotides are TGTGCCAGTAGTAACGCGGGGGGTACCTACAATGAGCAGTTCTTC. Its protein is CASSNAGGTYNEQFF.